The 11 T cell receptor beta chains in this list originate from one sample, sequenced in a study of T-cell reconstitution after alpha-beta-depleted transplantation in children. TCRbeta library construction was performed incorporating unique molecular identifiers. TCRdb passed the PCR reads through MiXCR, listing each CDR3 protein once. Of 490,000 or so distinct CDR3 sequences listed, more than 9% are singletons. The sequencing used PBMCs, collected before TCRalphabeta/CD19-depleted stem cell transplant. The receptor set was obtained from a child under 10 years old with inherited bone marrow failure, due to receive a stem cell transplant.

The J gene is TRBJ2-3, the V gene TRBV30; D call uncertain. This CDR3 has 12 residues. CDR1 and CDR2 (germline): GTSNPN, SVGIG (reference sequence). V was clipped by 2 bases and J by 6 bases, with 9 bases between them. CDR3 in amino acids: CAWSPIRDTQYF. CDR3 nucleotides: TGTGCCTGGAGTCCTATACGGGATACGCAGTATTTT.

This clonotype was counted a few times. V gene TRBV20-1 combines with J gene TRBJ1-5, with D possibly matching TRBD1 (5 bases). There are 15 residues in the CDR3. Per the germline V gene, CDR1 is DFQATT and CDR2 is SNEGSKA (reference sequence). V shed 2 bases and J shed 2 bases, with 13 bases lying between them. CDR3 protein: CSARTRVWGNQPQHF. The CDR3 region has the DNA TGCAGTGCTAGAACCAGGGTGTGGGGCAATCAGCCCCAGCATTTT.

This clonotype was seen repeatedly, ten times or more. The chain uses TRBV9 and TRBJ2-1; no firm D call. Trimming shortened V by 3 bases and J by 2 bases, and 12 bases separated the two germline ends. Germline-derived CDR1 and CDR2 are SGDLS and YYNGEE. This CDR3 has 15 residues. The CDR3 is CASSARLGPYNEQFF. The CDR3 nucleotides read TGTGCCAGCAGCGCCCGACTGGGCCCCTACAATGAGCAGTTCTTC. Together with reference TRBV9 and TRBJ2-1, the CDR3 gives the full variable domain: DSGVTQTPKHLITATGQRVTLRCSPRSGDLSVYWYQQSLDQGLQFLIQYYNGEERAKGNILERFSAQQFPDLHSELNLSSLELGDSALYFCASSARLGPYNEQFFGPGTRLTVL.

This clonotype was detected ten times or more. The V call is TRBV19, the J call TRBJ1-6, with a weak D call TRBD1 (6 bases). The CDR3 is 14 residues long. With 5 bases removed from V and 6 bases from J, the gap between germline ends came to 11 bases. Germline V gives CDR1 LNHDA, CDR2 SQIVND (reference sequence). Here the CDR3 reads CASSVQGCNSPLHF. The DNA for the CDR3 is TGTGCCAGTAGTGTACAGGGATGTAATTCACCCCTCCACTTT.

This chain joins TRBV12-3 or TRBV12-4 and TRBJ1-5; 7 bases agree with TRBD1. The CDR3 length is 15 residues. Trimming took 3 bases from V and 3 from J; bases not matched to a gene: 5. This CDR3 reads CASSFRQGNNQPQHF. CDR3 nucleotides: TGTGCCAGCAGTTTCAGACAGGGAAACAATCAGCCCCAGCATTTT.

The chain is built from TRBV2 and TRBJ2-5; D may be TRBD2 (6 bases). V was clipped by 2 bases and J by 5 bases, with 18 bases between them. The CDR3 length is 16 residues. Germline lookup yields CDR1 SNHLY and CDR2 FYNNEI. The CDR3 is CASSENGGLVRETQYF. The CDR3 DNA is TGTGCCAGCAGTGAAAATGGGGGACTTGTTCGGGAGACCCAGTACTTC. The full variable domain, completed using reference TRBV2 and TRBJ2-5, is EPEVTQTPSHQVTQMGQEVILRCVPISNHLYFYWYRQILGQKVEFLVSFYNNEISEKSEIFDDQFSVERPDGSNFTLKIRSTKLEDSAMYFCASSENGGLVRETQYFGPGTRLLVL.

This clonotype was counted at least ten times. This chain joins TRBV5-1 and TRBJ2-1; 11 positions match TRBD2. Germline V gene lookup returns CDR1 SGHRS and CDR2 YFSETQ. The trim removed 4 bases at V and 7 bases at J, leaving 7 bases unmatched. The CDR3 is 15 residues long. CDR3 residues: CASSITSGGPNEQFF. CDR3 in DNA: TGCGCCAGCAGCATCACTAGCGGGGGTCCAAATGAGCAGTTCTTC. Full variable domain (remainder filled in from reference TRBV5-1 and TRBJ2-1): KAGVTQTPRYLIKTRGQQVTLSCSPISGHRSVSWYQQTPGQGLQFLFEYFSETQRNKGNFPGRFSGRQFSNSRSEMNVSTLELGDSALYLCASSITSGGPNEQFFGPGTRLTVL.

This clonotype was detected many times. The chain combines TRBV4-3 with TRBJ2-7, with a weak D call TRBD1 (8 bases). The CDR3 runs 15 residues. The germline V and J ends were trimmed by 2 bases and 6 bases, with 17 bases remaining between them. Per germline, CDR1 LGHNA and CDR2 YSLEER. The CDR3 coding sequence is TGCGCCAGCAGCCAACTTCCGGACAGGGAGGGCGAGCAGTACTTC. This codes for CASSQLPDREGEQYF.

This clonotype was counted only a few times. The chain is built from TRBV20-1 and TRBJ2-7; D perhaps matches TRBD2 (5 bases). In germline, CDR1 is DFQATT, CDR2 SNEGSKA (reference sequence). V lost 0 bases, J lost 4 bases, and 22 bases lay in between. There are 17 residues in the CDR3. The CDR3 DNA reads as TGCAGTGCTAGAGATCAGAGTATGGGAGTAATCCGGTACGAGCAGTACTTC. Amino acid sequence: CSARDQSMGVIRYEQYF.

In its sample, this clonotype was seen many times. The CDR3 loop is CASSLQGTSYEQYF. The CDR3 DNA is TGTGCCAGCAGCTTACAGGGTACTTCCTACGAGCAGTACTTC. The chain carries TRBV7-2 and TRBJ2-7; tentative D call: TRBD1 (5 bases). Germline CDR1 SGHTA, CDR2 FQGNSA. V lost 2 bases, J lost 1 base, and 9 bases lay in between. The CDR3 extends over 14 amino acids.

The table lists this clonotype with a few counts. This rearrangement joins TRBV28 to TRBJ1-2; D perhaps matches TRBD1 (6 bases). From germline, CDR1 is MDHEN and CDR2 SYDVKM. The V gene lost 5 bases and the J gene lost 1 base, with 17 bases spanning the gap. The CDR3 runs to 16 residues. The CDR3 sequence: CASSPVTGSFNYGYTF. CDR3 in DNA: TGTGCCAGCAGTCCGGTCACAGGGAGCTTTAACTATGGCTACACCTTC.